The clone carrying this TCR beta chain occurred a few times. Antigen specificity is unknown. A multiplex PCR was run with 60 Vbeta primers and 13 Jbeta primers. How the authors handled the data: In a later analysis, of 80 million or so unique beta chains, some 10 million appeared in at least two donors. Some clones are missing from TCRdb's copy, which holds only in-frame ones; the method was immunoSEQ multiplex PCR. Clonal size and the V and J genes are those of that table, whereas D and trimming came from the DNA. This table has 75,000 to 100,000 clones, around 77% appearing once. The data stem from a study of cytomegalovirus exposure and HLA in healthy donors. Points from the study as a whole: Most observed TCR sequences were rare, whereas some public TCRs were detected in many donors. There were 160 or so TCR beta chains listed as cytomegalovirus-associated. In vitro work confirmed that three CMV-associated chains recognize CMV antigens.

This receptor was taken from a man aged 35 to 55 in good health and CMV-seronegative. The sequencing sample was made of PBMCs.

CDR3 sequence (DNA): TGTGCCAGCAGCCTACGACAGGGCACCGAAAAACTGTTTTTT. Translating it yields CASSLRQGTEKLFF. This chain joins TRBV7-6 and TRBJ1-4, with TRBD1 matching 7 bases. This CDR3 has 14 amino acids. Germline CDR1 and CDR2: SGHVS and FNYEAQ. The V and J ends lost 5 bases and 8 bases, in that order; junction bases with no gene match: 8.